A selection of T cell receptor beta chains follows, all from one sample in a study of cytomegalovirus exposure and HLA in healthy donors. Repertoires were generated with immunoSEQ multiplex PCR, while TCRdb's copy carries only in-frame clones and drops some. This repertoire shows about 160,000 clones, 60% to 85% found once; its top ten account for 1.1% to 1.5%. Sequencing was done on a sample of PBMCs. These receptor sequences come from a woman aged 25 to 45 in good health and CMV-seronegative. The CDR3 runs from the conserved cysteine through the conserved F or W. D genes are given only for firm matches. For some rows the clone size is stated as once, few or many, or as a class when expanded; others skip it.

>TRBJ2-3|.|.|TRBV5-8
CASSSVDTQYF
TGTGCCAGCAGCTCAGTGGATACGCAGTATTTT
>TRBJ2-3|TRBD2|.|TRBV30
CAWSRRGAQSDTQYF
TGTGCCTGGAGTCGGCGGGGGGCACAGTCAGATACGCAGTATTTT
>TRBJ1-2|.|.|TRBV5-6
CASSWIGHTGTANYGYTF
TGTGCCAGCAGCTGGATAGGGCATACAGGGACCGCTAACTATGGCTACACCTTC
>TRBJ2-2|TRBD1|.|TRBV19
CAIGDRGGSNTGELFF
TGTGCCATTGGGGACAGGGGAGGATCGAACACCGGGGAGCTGTTTTTT
>TRBJ2-3|.|.|TRBV30
CAWGRGTGDTQYF
TGTGCCTGGGGTCGGGGGACTGGCGATACGCAGTATTTT
>TRBJ1-3|TRBD1|.|TRBV27
CASSSQGSSGNTIYF
TGTGCCAGCAGTTCACAGGGGTCCTCTGGAAACACCATATATTTT
>TRBJ1-2|.|once|TRBV6-5
CASRKGGIGYTF
TGTGCCAGCAGGAAGGGGGGGATAGGCTACACCTTC
>TRBJ1-5|TRBD1|.|TRBV19
CASRQAQGVRNQPQHF
TGTGCCAGTCGACAGGCTCAGGGGGTTCGCAATCAGCCCCAGCATTTT
>TRBJ1-2|.|.|TRBV5-1
CASREAGKGAYGYTF
TGCGCCAGCAGGGAGGCGGGGAAAGGGGCCTATGGCTACACCTTC
>TRBJ2-3|.|few|TRBV7-9
CASSSYRTDTQYF
TGTGCCAGCAGCTCTTACAGGACAGATACGCAGTATTTT